This TCR beta chain was profiled in a study of OX40 agonist ivuxolimab in advanced cancers. Germline V gene data show CDR1 as MNHEY and CDR2 as SVGAGI. This CDR3 is built from 13 residues. V dropped 2 bases and J dropped 6 bases, with 10 bases sitting between them. TCRdb's copy holds only in-frame clones and misses some; the assay was immunoSEQ multiplex PCR. The table lists about 30,000 clones, around 82% of them singletons, with 20% to 25% in the top ten. Specimen: CD4+ or CD8+ T cells sorted from blood, collected in a trial of the OX40 agonist ivuxolimab. The rearrangement uses TRBV6-5 and TRBJ2-5; D unresolved. The TCR comes from an adult with an advanced solid tumor such as melanoma, head and neck, liver or kidney cancer. The CDR3 loop reads CASSYGPGQTQYF. The CDR3 bases are TGTGCCAGCAGTTACGGGCCCGGGCAGACCCAGTACTTC.